A selection of T cell receptor beta chains follows, all from one sample in a study of OX40 agonist ivuxolimab in advanced cancers. Libraries were prepared by immunoSEQ multiplex PCR; TCRdb keeps only in-frame clonotypes and omits some of them. In the table there are tens of thousands of clones, 85% to 90% of which are singletons. Sequences were derived from CD4+ or CD8+ T cells sorted from blood, sampled in a trial of the OX40 agonist ivuxolimab. These receptors originate from an adult with an advanced solid tumor such as melanoma, head and neck, liver or kidney cancer. CDR3s include the opening cysteine and the closing phenylalanine or tryptophan. D genes are given only for firm matches. Clone sizes are given selectively: once, few, many, or a class where the clone is expanded.

d_call	v_call	j_call	cdr3_length	clone_size	cdr3_aa	cdr3_nt
NA	TRBV28	TRBJ1-4	15	NA	CASSLGGRLSEKLFF	TGTGCCAGCAGTTTGGGAGGCAGACTCAGTGAAAAACTGTTTTTT
NA	TRBV7-2	TRBJ2-4	19	NA	CASSPTGEGSIKDKNIQYF	TGTGCCAGCAGCCCAACCGGAGAGGGCTCAATCAAAGACAAAAACATTCAGTACTTC
TRBD1	TRBV30	TRBJ2-7	17	few	CAWSHTNRDSFSYEQYF	TGTGCCTGGAGTCACACCAATAGGGACAGCTTTTCCTACGAGCAGTACTTC
NA	TRBV4-2	TRBJ1-4	15	NA	CASSQGTANNEKLFF	TGTGCCAGCAGCCAAGGGACAGCTAATAATGAAAAACTGTTTTTT
NA	TRBV7-9	TRBJ2-3	15	NA	CASSPGQDYTDTQYF	TGTGCCAGCAGCCCCGGACAGGACTACACAGATACGCAGTATTTT
TRBD1	TRBV6-5	TRBJ2-2	14	NA	CASSDTGVGGELFF	TGTGCCAGCAGTGACACAGGGGTGGGCGGGGAGCTGTTTTTT
NA	TRBV4-1	TRBJ1-4	15	NA	CASSQAGPGGEKLFF	TGCGCCAGCAGCCAAGCGGGGCCGGGGGGGGAAAAACTGTTTTTT
TRBD1	TRBV11-3	TRBJ2-7	15	NA	CASSLEQGARYEQYF	TGTGCCAGCAGCTTAGAGCAGGGGGCGCGGTACGAGCAGTACTTC
NA	TRBV11-1	TRBJ1-4	13	NA	CASRGGTNEKLFF	TGTGCCAGCAGAGGGGGTACTAATGAAAAACTGTTTTTT
NA	TRBV18	TRBJ1-1	14	NA	CASSPLGGGTEAFF	TGTGCCAGCTCACCCTTAGGGGGGGGTACTGAAGCTTTCTTT
NA	TRBV5-1	TRBJ2-3	15	NA	CASSLLQGRTDTQYF	TGCGCCAGCAGCTTACTTCAGGGACGCACAGATACGCAGTATTTT
TRBD1	TRBV11-2	TRBJ2-2	18	NA	CASSLVIINRGVPGELFF	TGTGCCAGCAGCTTAGTCATAATAAACAGGGGGGTTCCCGGGGAGCTGTTTTTT
NA	TRBV28	TRBJ1-5	14	NA	CASTERGSNQPQHF	TGTGCCAGCACCGAAAGAGGGAGCAATCAGCCCCAGCATTTT
NA	TRBV2	TRBJ1-6	15	NA	CASRVTGNYNSPLHF	TGTGCCAGCAGGGTTACAGGCAACTATAATTCACCCCTCCACTTT
NA	TRBV6-1	TRBJ1-4	13	NA	CASRVTGNEKLFF	TGTGCCAGCAGAGTGACGGGGAATGAAAAACTGTTTTTT
NA	TRBV6-1	TRBJ2-7	14	NA	CASSERDTSYEQYF	TGTGCCAGCAGTGAACGGGACACCTCCTACGAGCAGTACTTC
NA	TRBV5-1	TRBJ2-1	15	once	CASSLGTGVYNEQFF	TGCGCCAGCAGCTTGGGGACTGGAGTCTACAATGAGCAGTTCTTC
NA	TRBV29-1	TRBJ1-1	14	once	CSVKRSGLNTEAFF	TGCAGCGTTAAAAGGTCTGGCCTGAACACTGAAGCTTTCTTT
TRBD1	TRBV7-9	TRBJ1-4	16	NA	CASSPDRVATNEKLFF	TGTGCCAGCAGCCCGGACAGGGTTGCAACTAATGAAAAACTGTTTTTT
TRBD2	TRBV6-6	TRBJ2-4	15	NA	CASSRWTSGVNIQYF	TGTGCCAGCAGCAGATGGACTAGCGGGGTGAACATTCAGTACTTC
NA	TRBV11-1	TRBJ2-1	12	NA	CASSLTTGEQFF	TGTGCCAGCAGCTTAACCACAGGTGAGCAGTTCTTC
NA	TRBV7-2	TRBJ1-1	11	NA	CASSLGPRAFF	TGTGCCAGCAGCTTAGGGCCAAGGGCTTTCTTT
TRBD2	TRBV6-6	TRBJ2-7	12	NA	CASKTSGDEQYF	TGTGCCAGTAAGACTAGCGGGGACGAGCAGTACTTC
NA	TRBV7-9	TRBJ2-4	15	NA	CASSAIVERGNIQYF	TGTGCCAGCAGCGCCATCGTTGAGAGGGGAAACATTCAGTACTTC
NA	TRBV6-9	TRBJ2-2	12	NA	CASENDAGELFF	TGTGCCAGCGAAAATGATGCCGGGGAGCTGTTTTTT
NA	TRBV7-9	TRBJ2-1	13	once	CASSLGPDNEQFF	TGTGCCAGCAGCTTGGGGCCTGACAATGAGCAGTTCTTC
NA	TRBV6-5	TRBJ2-5	13	NA	CATGSGLKETQYF	TGTGCCACCGGTAGCGGCCTAAAAGAGACCCAGTACTTC
NA	TRBV28	TRBJ2-5	13	once	CASSLTPKETQYF	TGTGCCAGCAGTTTAACCCCTAAGGAGACCCAGTACTTC
NA	TRBV28	TRBJ1-4	13	NA	CASSPPTNEKLFF	TGTGCCAGCAGCCCCCCAACTAATGAAAAACTGTTTTTT
NA	TRBV2	TRBJ1-1	13	NA	CASTGPVNTEAFF	TGTGCCAGCACCGGACCAGTGAACACTGAAGCTTTCTTT
NA	TRBV7-3	TRBJ1-2	16	NA	CASSLKGHGGADGYTF	TGTGCCAGCAGCTTAAAGGGGCACGGGGGCGCGGATGGCTACACCTTC
NA	TRBV7-8	TRBJ1-1	15	NA	CASSPSTVPNTEAFF	TGTGCCAGCAGCCCTTCGACAGTACCCAATACTGAAGCTTTCTTT
TRBD1	TRBV19	TRBJ2-2	15	NA	CASLPQGADTGELFF	TGTGCCAGCCTCCCCCAGGGGGCGGACACCGGGGAGCTGTTTTTT
NA	TRBV5-6	TRBJ2-1	18	NA	CASSLLGVATRGHNEQFF	TGTGCCAGCAGCTTGTTAGGAGTAGCCACAAGGGGACACAATGAGCAGTTCTTC
NA	TRBV5-1	TRBJ2-3	16	NA	CASSGTGIWGTDTQYF	TGCGCCAGCAGCGGAACAGGGATTTGGGGCACAGATACGCAGTATTTT
NA	TRBV7-2	TRBJ2-3	14	NA	CASSFGRFTDTQYF	TGTGCCAGCAGCTTTGGCCGTTTCACAGATACGCAGTATTTT
NA	TRBV7-8	TRBJ1-1	16	NA	CASSYIARGSSSEAFF	TGTGCCAGCAGCTATATAGCCAGGGGATCGAGTAGTGAAGCTTTCTTT
TRBD2	TRBV7-2	TRBJ2-1	16	NA	CASSLTRLASYNEQFF	TGTGCCAGCAGCTTAACCCGACTAGCCTCCTACAATGAGCAGTTCTTC
TRBD2	TRBV5-1	TRBJ2-7	15	NA	CASSTSSGRGYEQYF	TGCGCCAGCAGCACAAGCAGCGGGAGAGGCTACGAGCAGTACTTC
NA	TRBV2	TRBJ2-3	14	NA	CASSEVRRGGTQYF	TGTGCCAGCAGTGAAGTACGGCGAGGGGGTACGCAGTATTTT
TRBD2	TRBV2	TRBJ2-7	14	NA	CASRTTSGAYEQYF	TGTGCCAGCAGGACGACTAGCGGGGCCTACGAGCAGTACTTC
NA	TRBV6-4	TRBJ2-2	14	NA	CASSPREKDGELFF	TGTGCCAGCAGTCCCAGGGAGAAAGACGGGGAGCTGTTTTTT
NA	TRBV2	TRBJ1-3	14	NA	CASSETSVGNTIYF	TGTGCCAGCAGCGAAACCTCGGTTGGAAACACCATATATTTT
TRBD1	TRBV15	TRBJ2-5	15	NA	CATSRDRGQQETQYF	TGTGCCACCAGCAGAGATAGGGGGCAGCAAGAGACCCAGTACTTC
NA	TRBV7-2	TRBJ2-1	14	NA	CASSPSMTSNEQFF	TGTGCCAGCAGCCCAAGCATGACTTCCAATGAGCAGTTCTTC
NA	TRBV5-5	TRBJ1-2	13	NA	CASSSLGNYGYTF	TGTGCCAGCAGCTCTCTTGGGAACTATGGCTACACCTTC
NA	TRBV27	TRBJ1-5	14	NA	CASRSAGRGQPQHF	TGTGCCAGCAGGAGTGCGGGTAGGGGTCAGCCCCAGCATTTT
TRBD2	TRBV4-1	TRBJ2-2	16	NA	CASSHLAGGDTGELFF	TGCGCCAGCAGCCACTTAGCGGGAGGGGACACCGGGGAGCTGTTTTTT
NA	TRBV7-8	TRBJ1-1	14	NA	CASSLEGLGTEAFF	TGTGCCAGCAGCTTAGAAGGCCTGGGTACTGAAGCTTTCTTT